This is a list of T cell receptor beta chains from one sample in a study of chemoradiotherapy in HPV16-positive cancers. Assay: immunoSEQ multiplex PCR; the TCRdb copy retains only in-frame clones and omits some. Among about 36,000 clones listed, 92% were seen once. The material was blood, obtained from a patient who underwent chemoradiotherapy. The receptors derive from a human donor with HPV-associated anogenital cancer. CDR3s include the opening cysteine and the closing phenylalanine or tryptophan. The D gene is left open where the match is weak. Clone size, where shown, is once, few, many, or a class for clones that have expanded.

j_call,clone_size,d_call,v_call,cdr3_aa,cdr3_nt
TRBJ2-5,NA,NA,TRBV11-1,CASSLGVGVETQYF,TGTGCCAGCAGCTTAGGGGTGGGAGTGGAGACCCAGTACTTC
TRBJ2-5,NA,NA,TRBV5-1,CASSSRAAGETQYF,TGCGCCAGCAGCTCTAGGGCGGCGGGGGAGACCCAGTACTTC
TRBJ2-7,few,TRBD1,TRBV7-8,CASSSQTGEQYF,TGTGCCAGCAGCAGCCAGACAGGGGAGCAGTACTTC
TRBJ2-1,NA,NA,TRBV13,CASSLRNEQFF,TGTGCCAGCAGCTTGAGGAATGAGCAGTTCTTC
TRBJ2-2,NA,NA,TRBV27,CASSLGLPTGELFF,TGTGCCAGCAGTCTAGGACTTCCCACCGGGGAGCTGTTTTTT
TRBJ2-3,NA,NA,TRBV6-4,CASSDSRLASGTDTQYF,TGTGCCAGCAGTGACTCGAGGCTAGCAAGCGGCACAGATACGCAGTATTTT
TRBJ2-6,once,NA,TRBV6-4,CASSEHSGVGANVLTF,TGTGCCAGCAGTGAACACTCTGGCGTCGGGGCCAACGTCCTGACTTTC
TRBJ1-1,NA,NA,TRBV2,CASKGEYTEAFF,TGTGCCAGCAAAGGGGAGTACACTGAAGCTTTCTTT
TRBJ1-4,NA,NA,TRBV30,CAWNIQLGATNEKLFF,TGTGCCTGGAATATACAACTCGGTGCAACTAATGAAAAACTGTTTTTT
TRBJ2-5,NA,NA,TRBV11-3,CASSFRGPTDQETQYF,TGTGCCAGCAGCTTCAGGGGCCCCACCGACCAAGAGACCCAGTACTTC
TRBJ1-1,NA,NA,TRBV6-1,CASSEGRGTEAFF,TGTGCCAGCAGTGAAGGGCGGGGCACTGAAGCTTTCTTT
TRBJ1-1,NA,NA,TRBV19,CASSIGAGRENTEAFF,TGTGCCAGTAGTATAGGAGCAGGGAGGGAGAACACTGAAGCTTTCTTT
TRBJ2-2,NA,NA,TRBV10-3,CAIGDLNTGELFF,TGTGCCATCGGCGATCTGAACACCGGGGAGCTGTTTTTT
TRBJ2-2,NA,NA,TRBV11-2,CASTARGRVVTGELFF,TGTGCCAGCACTGCCCGGGGCAGGGTCGTCACCGGGGAGCTGTTTTTT
TRBJ1-2,NA,NA,TRBV7-9,CASSFPTGRNGGYTF,TGTGCCAGCAGCTTCCCGACAGGCCGTAATGGGGGCTACACCTTC
TRBJ2-5,NA,TRBD1,TRBV10-3,CAISALDRDETQYF,TGTGCCATCAGTGCCTTGGACAGGGATGAGACCCAGTACTTC
TRBJ1-4,NA,TRBD1,TRBV11-2,CASSPGTGNKAEKLFF,TGTGCCAGCAGCCCGGGGACAGGGAACAAGGCTGAAAAACTGTTTTTT
TRBJ2-1,NA,TRBD1,TRBV18,CASSPPQGASYNEQFF,TGTGCCAGCTCACCACCGCAGGGGGCCTCCTACAATGAGCAGTTCTTC
TRBJ2-7,NA,NA,TRBV5-6,CASSLGAGTKFPYEQYF,TGTGCCAGCAGCTTGGGGGCCGGGACAAAGTTTCCCTACGAGCAGTACTTC
TRBJ2-1,NA,TRBD1,TRBV18,CASSPNRGDEQFF,TGTGCCAGCTCACCGAACAGGGGCGATGAGCAGTTCTTC
TRBJ1-1,NA,NA,TRBV27,CASSLQVRNTEAFF,TGTGCCAGCAGTTTACAGGTACGCAACACTGAAGCTTTCTTT
TRBJ2-3,NA,NA,TRBV2,CASTQVLTDTQYF,TGTGCCAGCACGCAGGTTCTCACAGATACGCAGTATTTT
TRBJ1-5,NA,NA,TRBV9,CASSVSGSNQPQHF,TGTGCCAGCAGCGTATCGGGTAGCAATCAGCCCCAGCATTTT
TRBJ2-3,NA,TRBD1,TRBV18,CASSPQGTDTDTQYF,TGTGCCAGCTCACCACAGGGGACAGACACAGATACGCAGTATTTT
TRBJ2-1,NA,TRBD1,TRBV2,CASSVVIRGRGRRYEQFF,TGTGCCAGCAGTGTTGTGATCAGGGGGCGCGGTAGGCGCTATGAGCAGTTCTTC
TRBJ1-2,NA,NA,TRBV28,CASSLPGYGYTF,TGTGCCAGCAGTTTACCAGGATATGGCTACACCTTC
TRBJ1-1,NA,NA,TRBV7-9,CASSLDGFLNTEAFF,TGTGCCAGCAGCTTAGATGGATTTCTGAACACTGAAGCTTTCTTT
TRBJ1-6,few,NA,TRBV11-2,CASKAFQGSPLHF,TGTGCCAGCAAGGCATTCCAAGGTTCACCCCTCCACTTT
TRBJ1-1,NA,NA,TRBV7-9,CATNYMNTEAFF,TGTGCCACCAACTATATGAACACTGAAGCTTTCTTT
TRBJ1-1,NA,NA,TRBV9,CASSRHGGSTEAFF,TGTGCCAGCAGCCGTCATGGGGGGTCCACTGAAGCTTTCTTT
TRBJ1-3,NA,TRBD1,TRBV5-6,CASSPGQGAGNTIYF,TGTGCCAGCAGCCCGGGACAGGGGGCTGGAAACACCATATATTTT
TRBJ2-5,NA,TRBD2,TRBV5-1,CASSLASGGPSETQYF,TGCGCCAGCAGCTTGGCGAGCGGGGGGCCGTCGGAGACCCAGTACTTC
TRBJ2-2,NA,NA,TRBV30,CAWTALVSTGELFF,TGTGCCTGGACAGCCCTCGTAAGCACCGGGGAGCTGTTTTTT
TRBJ2-5,NA,NA,TRBV5-1,CASSLGDRTETQYF,TGCGCCAGCAGCCTTGGGGACCGGACAGAGACCCAGTACTTC
TRBJ2-3,NA,NA,TRBV21-1,CASSEGHLEYSTDTQYF,TGTGCCAGCAGCGAAGGACACCTAGAATATAGCACAGATACGCAGTATTTT
TRBJ1-2,NA,NA,TRBV19,CASSTYVTGFDYGYTF,TGTGCCAGTAGTACATACGTGACAGGCTTCGACTATGGCTACACCTTC
TRBJ1-5,NA,NA,TRBV11-2,CASSLGLDLTPQHF,TGTGCCAGCAGCTTAGGCTTGGACCTGACGCCCCAGCATTTT
TRBJ1-2,NA,NA,TRBV10-1,CASSESGRNYGYTF,TGCGCCAGCAGTGAGTCGGGCCGAAACTATGGCTACACCTTC
TRBJ1-1,few,NA,TRBV20-1,CRVIVNTEAFF,TGCAGGGTTATAGTGAACACTGAAGCTTTCTTT
TRBJ2-7,NA,NA,TRBV6-6,CASSTTSRGPYEQYF,TGTGCCAGCAGTACGACTAGCAGGGGACCGTACGAGCAGTACTTC
TRBJ1-2,NA,NA,TRBV19,CASMGSSYYGYTF,TGTGCCAGTATGGGGAGCAGTTACTATGGCTACACCTTC
TRBJ1-2,NA,NA,TRBV19,CASSPSSSLEGYTF,TGTGCCAGTAGTCCTAGTTCGTCTCTTGAGGGCTACACCTTC
TRBJ2-3,NA,NA,TRBV19,CASSIGLLYTDTQYF,TGTGCCAGTAGTATAGGTCTCCTTTACACAGATACGCAGTATTTT
TRBJ1-1,NA,TRBD1,TRBV13,CASSFRGPTEAFF,TGTGCCAGCAGCTTCAGGGGGCCCACTGAAGCTTTCTTT
TRBJ1-4,NA,NA,TRBV10-3,CAISEGRARGDEKLFF,TGTGCCATCAGTGAGGGACGGGCCCGGGGTGATGAAAAACTGTTTTTT
TRBJ1-1,NA,NA,TRBV7-3,CASSLMGDTEAFF,TGTGCCAGCAGCTTAATGGGGGACACTGAAGCTTTCTTT
TRBJ2-2,NA,TRBD2,TRBV9,CASSARPGTSGGTGELFF,TGTGCCAGCAGCGCCCGACCGGGGACTAGCGGGGGCACCGGGGAGCTGTTTTTT
TRBJ1-6,few,NA,TRBV20-1,CSASTGTPLHF,TGCAGTGCTAGTACGGGAACACCCCTCCACTTT
TRBJ1-2,NA,NA,TRBV6-6,CASRIDSSRGYTF,TGTGCCAGCAGGATCGACAGCTCCCGTGGCTACACCTTC
TRBJ2-7,NA,TRBD2,TRBV11-2,CASSSSGLSSYEQYF,TGTGCCAGCAGCTCTAGCGGGTTGAGCTCCTACGAGCAGTACTTC
TRBJ1-1,NA,NA,TRBV5-4,CASSLVANTEAFF,TGTGCCAGCAGCTTGGTCGCGAACACTGAAGCTTTCTTT
TRBJ2-1,NA,TRBD1,TRBV4-3,CASSLRPDRGRYNEQFF,TGCGCCAGCAGCCTTCGACCGGACAGGGGGCGGTACAATGAGCAGTTCTTC
TRBJ2-5,NA,NA,TRBV11-3,CASSPWTDQETQYF,TGTGCCAGCAGCCCCTGGACAGACCAAGAGACCCAGTACTTC
TRBJ2-5,NA,TRBD2,TRBV4-2,CASSQVGTSGGQETQYF,TGTGCCAGCAGCCAAGTTGGGACTAGCGGGGGCCAAGAGACCCAGTACTTC
TRBJ2-5,NA,NA,TRBV7-8,CASSGGALETQYF,TGTGCCAGCAGCGGGGGGGCCCTCGAGACCCAGTACTTC
TRBJ1-6,NA,NA,TRBV7-3,CASREGPGSPLHF,TGTGCCAGCAGGGAAGGACCGGGATCACCCCTCCACTTT
TRBJ2-1,NA,NA,TRBV29-1,CSVARGEQFF,TGCAGCGTTGCTAGGGGTGAGCAGTTCTTC
TRBJ1-2,NA,TRBD1,TRBV5-5,CASSLSTGLIDGYTF,TGTGCCAGCAGCTTGTCGACAGGGTTAATCGATGGCTACACCTTC
TRBJ2-3,NA,TRBD2,TRBV7-9,CASSGRVGAGYSTDTQYF,TGTGCCAGCAGCGGACGCGTAGGAGCGGGGTATAGCACAGATACGCAGTATTTT